The 5 T cell receptor beta chains below come from one sample, sequenced in a study of OX40 agonist ivuxolimab in advanced cancers. Data came from immunoSEQ multiplex PCR; TCRdb stores just in-frame clones and leaves some out. The repertoire holds about 76,000 clones, with less than 90% as singletons. The material sequenced was CD4+ or CD8+ T cells sorted from blood, taken in a trial of the OX40 agonist ivuxolimab. The receptor set was obtained from an adult with an advanced solid tumor such as melanoma, head and neck, liver or kidney cancer.

CDR3 sequence reads: CASSVVLTGTDTQYF. The CDR3 DNA is TGTGCCAGCAGCGTAGTGCTGACTGGGACAGATACGCAGTATTTT. The V and J genes are TRBV9 and TRBJ2-3, with D unresolved. The CDR3 totals 15 residues. Germline V gene sequence: CDR1 SGDLS, CDR2 YYNGEE. Trimming pared 0 bases from V and 3 bases from J, leaving 11 bases between. The entire variable domain, with the rest obtained from reference TRBV9 and TRBJ2-3, is as follows: DSGVTQTPKHLITATGQRVTLRCSPRSGDLSVYWYQQSLDQGLQFLIQYYNGEERAKGNILERFSAQQFPDLHSELNLSSLELGDSALYFCASSVVLTGTDTQYFGPGTRLTVL.

The chain recombines TRBV6-1 with TRBJ1-5; 8 positions match TRBD1. The length of the CDR3 is 13 residues. Germline assignment: CDR1 MNHNS and CDR2 SASEGT. V trimming: 6 bases; J trimming: 3 bases; junction bases outside the gene matches: 1. The CDR3, as DNA: TGTGCCAGCAGGGACAGGGACAATCAGCCCCAGCATTTT. Translating it yields CASRDRDNQPQHF.

The rearrangement joins TRBV6-1 to TRBJ2-1; 8 bases fit TRBD2. The V and J ends lost 6 bases and 3 bases, in that order; junction bases with no gene match: 7. Germline V gives CDR1 MNHNS, CDR2 SASEGT. This CDR3 spans 15 amino acids. The CDR3 sequence: CASRPSGRLYNEQFF. In DNA, the CDR3 is TGTGCCAGCAGGCCAAGCGGGAGACTCTACAATGAGCAGTTCTTC.

The V call is TRBV29-1, the J call TRBJ2-7; D is ambiguous. Germline V gives CDR1 SQVTM, CDR2 ANQGSEA. The CDR3 totals 12 residues. V was clipped by 6 bases and J by 3 bases, with 12 bases between them. This CDR3 is CSVRTQFYEQYF. The DNA for the CDR3 is TGCAGCGTCAGGACCCAATTCTACGAGCAGTACTTC.

V is TRBV27 and J is TRBJ1-1; D is ambiguous. The germline V and J ends were trimmed by 0 bases and 0 bases, with 8 bases remaining between them. CDR1 MNHEY and CDR2 SMNVEV come from the germline V gene (reference sequence). The CDR3 covers 15 residues. The CDR3 loop is CASSLSPGMNTEAFF. DNA for the CDR3: TGTGCCAGCAGTTTATCCCCCGGTATGAACACTGAAGCTTTCTTT.